These 2 T cell receptor beta chains were sequenced from one sample in a study of blood T cell repertoires in COVID-19. TCRdb's table, derived via immunoSEQ multiplex PCR, lists solely in-frame clones and lacks some. The data contain a few hundred thousand clones, just over 90% of them singletons. The specimen sequenced was PBMCs or T cells enriched from blood (not recorded which). The receptors stem from a woman aged 40 to 50 who had been exposed to COVID-19.

DNA of the CDR3: TGTGCCAGCAGTCCGGGACAGGGTGAACAGCCCCAGCATTTT. Translation gives CASSPGQGEQPQHF. V usage is TRBV6-5 and J usage is TRBJ1-5, with 9 bases that match TRBD1. Germline V CDR1 and CDR2: MNHEY, SVGAGI. Trimming at V came to 5 bases and at J to 7 bases, leaving 6 bases not matched to a gene. The CDR3 covers 14 residues.

The genes are TRBV28 and TRBJ1-1; D might be TRBD1 (6 bases). The length of the CDR3 is 14 residues. Germline V lookup: CDR1 MDHEN, CDR2 SYDVKM. The V end lost 7 bases, the J end lost 2 bases, and 14 bases lay between the germline ends. CDR3 nucleotide sequence: TGTGCCAGCAAAGTGACAGGTTTAAACACTGAAGCTTTCTTT. This translates into CASKVTGLNTEAFF.